These 27 T cell receptor beta chains were all obtained from the same sample, sequenced in a study of shared clonotypes between healthy human individuals. Sequencing was performed with immunoSEQ multiplex PCR; in TCRdb, only in-frame clones are kept and a portion is missing. The sample lists some 2,000,000 clones, about 94% occurring once. Sequencing was performed on naive CD4+ T cells sorted from blood. Documented subset: CD45RA+ positively selected. These receptors all come from a man between 18 and 29 years old in good health.

This clone was seen only once. The chain uses TRBV2 and TRBJ2-5, with a possible D match to TRBD2 (7 bases). The CDR3 runs 15 residues. The V gene's germline CDR1 is SNHLY and CDR2 FYNNEI. Trimming pared 7 bases from V and 4 bases from J, leaving 19 bases between. CDR3 sequence (DNA): TGTGCCAGCACCCATGACAGGACGGGAGGAGAGACCCAGTACTTC. It yields the protein CASTHDRTGGETQYF.

The CDR3 bases are TGTGCCAGCAGCTTAGAGGCGAGAACCGGGGAGCTGTTTTTT. It codes for CASSLEARTGELFF. The rearrangement joins TRBV7-9 to TRBJ2-2, with D hard to call. V shed 1 base and J shed 5 bases, with 8 bases lying between them. Per germline, CDR1 SEHNR and CDR2 FQNEAQ (reference sequence). The CDR3 contains 14 residues.

The chain combines TRBV5-1 with TRBJ2-5, with TRBD1 as a possible D gene (6 bases). V lost 1 base to trimming and J lost 4 bases, with 11 bases between them. The CDR3 has 14 amino acids. From germline, CDR1 is SGHRS and CDR2 YFSETQ. CDR3 protein: CASSLRGGTETQYF. In nucleotides, the CDR3 is TGCGCCAGCAGCTTGAGAGGGGGTACAGAGACCCAGTACTTC.

This clone was counted only a few times. The chain employs TRBV7-9 and TRBJ2-1, with 8 nucleotides matching TRBD2. The V gene's germline CDR1 is SEHNR and CDR2 FQNEAQ (reference sequence). The CDR3 covers 17 residues. Trimming cost V 6 bases and J 4 bases; bases outside gene matches: 14. The CDR3, as DNA: TGTGCCAGCAGACAAGAGCTAGCGGGCGGAGGGTACAATGAGCAGTTCTTC. Translating gives CASRQELAGGGYNEQFF.

This chain connects TRBV10-3 to TRBJ1-2; 9 bases fit TRBD1. Trimming at V came to 4 bases and at J to 8 bases, leaving 14 bases not matched to a gene. Per the germline V gene, CDR1 is ENHRY and CDR2 is SYGVKD. CDR3 length: 16 residues. CDR3 DNA: TGTGCCATCAGTGGTGGGGGGGCACAGGGGGCGGACGGCTACACCTTC. Amino acid sequence: CAISGGGAQGADGYTF.

The V and J genes are TRBV29-1 and TRBJ2-2; D remains unclear. The CDR3 spans 14 residues. CDR1 is SQVTM and CDR2 is ANQGSEA in the germline V gene. Trimming left V 4 bases short and J 0 bases short, with 9 bases between. The DNA of the CDR3 is TGCAGCGTTGGGAACTTCGCGAACACCGGGGAGCTGTTTTTT. It specifies CSVGNFANTGELFF.

V usage is TRBV2 and J usage is TRBJ2-4; no firm D call. The V end lost 8 bases, the J end lost 0 bases, and 11 bases lay between the germline ends. CDR3 size: 14 residues. Germline assignment: CDR1 SNHLY and CDR2 FYNNEI. CDR3 sequence: CASLIRLAKNIQYF. DNA for the CDR3: TGTGCCAGCCTCATTAGGTTAGCCAAAAACATTCAGTACTTC.

CDR3: CASSALDGETQYF. The CDR3 DNA is TGTGCCAGCAGCGCACTAGACGGGGAGACCCAGTACTTC. V usage is TRBV7-2 and J usage is TRBJ2-5, with a tentative D call TRBD2 (5 bases). Germline lookup yields CDR1 SGHTA and CDR2 FQGNSA. There are 13 residues in the CDR3. Trimming cost V 5 bases and J 5 bases, with 12 bases left between them. Full variable domain (rest looked up from reference TRBV7-2 and TRBJ2-5): GAGVSQSPSNKVTEKGKDVELRCDPISGHTALYWYRQSLGQGLEFLIYFQGNSAPDKSGLPSDRFSAERTGGSVSTLTIQRTQQEDSAVYLCASSALDGETQYFGPGTRLLVL.

J is TRBJ2-5 and V is TRBV6-5, with 7 bases matching TRBD1. Germline values: CDR1 MNHEY, CDR2 SVGAGI. The junction had 7 bases not matched to a gene; V was cut back by 5 bases and J by 1 base. The CDR3 length is 15 residues. The CDR3 sequence: CASSKGQTFQETQYF. The CDR3 bases are TGTGCCAGCAGTAAGGGACAGACTTTCCAAGAGACCCAGTACTTC.

The chain employs TRBV5-6 and TRBJ2-5, with D uncertain. The length of the CDR3 is 13 residues. Germline V gene data show CDR1 as SGHDT and CDR2 as YYEEEE. Trimming removed 1 base from V and 5 bases from J, with 9 bases in between. CDR3 DNA: TGTGCCAGCAGCTTGCCCCAAAAGGAGACCCAGTACTTC. Translation: CASSLPQKETQYF.

This clone is a singleton in its sample. The chain couples TRBV6-5 to TRBJ2-3; D call uncertain. V lost 1 base and J lost 7, with 12 bases in between. The CDR3 is 14 amino acids. Germline CDR1 MNHEY, CDR2 SVGAGI. The CDR3 reads CASSYYRSPNTQYF. CDR3 nucleotides: TGTGCCAGCAGTTACTATAGGAGTCCCAATACGCAGTATTTT.

The genes are TRBV5-4 and TRBJ2-1; D is possibly TRBD2 (7 bases). V was cut by 4 bases and J by 6 bases, with 20 bases left in between. The CDR3 loop spans 16 amino acids. Germline V gene data show CDR1 as SGHNT and CDR2 as YYREEE (reference sequence). The CDR3 reads CASSRLGEGGPNEQFF. CDR3 bases: TGTGCCAGCAGCAGGCTGGGGGAGGGGGGCCCCAATGAGCAGTTCTTC. The full variable domain, with the rest looked up from reference TRBV5-4 and TRBJ2-1, is ETGVTQSPTHLIKTRGQQVTLRCSSQSGHNTVSWYQQALGQGPQFIFQYYREEENGRGNFPPRFSGLQFPNYSSELNVNALELDDSALYLCASSRLGEGGPNEQFFGPGTRLTVL.

The gene calls are TRBV6-5 and TRBJ1-1, with D possibly being TRBD1 (6 bases). V lost 5 bases, J lost 4 bases, and 17 bases lay in between. The length of the CDR3 is 15 residues. Germline-derived CDR1 and CDR2 are MNHEY and SVGAGI. The CDR3, as DNA: TGTGCCAGCAGTCTTGCTAGGACAGTGGGCACTGAAGCTTTCTTT. Translated: CASSLARTVGTEAFF.

The rearrangement uses TRBV7-3 and TRBJ1-2, with 7 nucleotides matching TRBD1. CDR1 is SGHTA and CDR2 is FQGTGA in the germline V gene. J was trimmed by 8 bases and V by 1 base; bases with no gene match: 4. There are 13 residues in the CDR3. Here the CDR3 reads CASSLRQGEGYTF. CDR3 in DNA: TGTGCCAGCAGCTTAAGACAGGGCGAAGGCTACACCTTC.

V and J are TRBV28 and TRBJ1-5; 7 positions agree with TRBD1. With V trimmed by 4 bases and J by 4 bases, 4 bases remained unmatched. Germline CDR1 and CDR2: MDHEN and SYDVKM. The CDR3 is 14 residues long. The CDR3 coding sequence is TGTGCCAGCAGTTCCGGGACAGCTAATCAGCCCCAGCATTTT. Translation: CASSSGTANQPQHF. Variable domain in full (rest from reference TRBV28 and TRBJ1-5): DVKVTQSSRYLVKRTGEKVFLECVQDMDHENMFWYRQDPGLGLRLIYFSYDVKMKEKGDIPEGYSVSREKKERFSLILESASTNQTSMYLCASSSGTANQPQHFGDGTRLSIL.

DNA of the CDR3: TGTGCCAGTAGCCCCCCCCGCAAGAACACTGAAGCTTTCTTT. Residues: CASSPPRKNTEAFF. J is TRBJ1-1 and V is TRBV19, with D hard to call. The CDR3 extends over 14 amino acids. CDR1 is LNHDA, CDR2 SQIVND, per germline (reference sequence). Trimming shortened V by 6 bases and J by 1 base, and 12 bases separated the two germline ends. The variable domain in full, completed from reference TRBV19 and TRBJ1-1, reads DGGITQSPKYLFRKEGQNVTLSCEQNLNHDAMYWYRQDPGQGLRLIYYSQIVNDFQKGDIAEGYSVSREKKESFPLTVTSAQKNPTAFYLCASSPPRKNTEAFFGQGTRLTVV.

This rearrangement joins TRBV15 to TRBJ2-7; possibly TRBD1 or TRBD2 for D (5 bases each). CDR3 size: 18 residues. Germline CDR1 LNHNV, CDR2 YYDKDF (reference sequence). With 6 bases removed from V and 2 bases from J, the gap between germline ends came to 26 bases. CDR3 sequence: CATSTSVDFGTKTYEQYF. In DNA form, the CDR3 reads TGTGCCACCAGTACCTCGGTTGATTTTGGGACGAAAACCTACGAGCAGTACTTC.

This clone was counted between two and nine times. Other DNA sequences within the sample encode an identical CDR3. The chain employs TRBV6-5 and TRBJ2-2; D is unresolved. The V end lost 0 bases, the J end lost 2 bases, and 4 bases lay between the germline ends. The CDR3 is 14 amino acids. The V gene's germline CDR1 is MNHEY and CDR2 SVGAGI. CDR3: CASSYSRNTGELFF. The CDR3 DNA reads TGTGCCAGCAGTTACTCGCGAAACACCGGGGAGCTGTTTTTT.

This chain connects TRBV7-2 to TRBJ1-1; D is possibly TRBD1 (5 bases). The CDR3 loop spans 13 amino acids. Trimming pared 4 bases from V and 6 bases from J, leaving 12 bases between. CDR1 and CDR2 (germline): SGHTA, FQGNSA. The CDR3 region has the DNA TGTGCCAGCAGCTCCCAGGGTGGAGCTGAAGCTTTCTTT. This sequence encodes CASSSQGGAEAFF.

This chain links TRBV7-2 with TRBJ1-1; unclear D gene. Germline V gene lookup returns CDR1 SGHTA and CDR2 FQGNSA. The CDR3 has 15 residues. V lost 0 bases to trimming and J lost 5 bases, with 13 bases between them. For the CDR3, the DNA is TGTGCCAGCAGCTTAGCGGACGTCGGTGGAACTGAAGCTTTCTTT. The encoded protein is CASSLADVGGTEAFF. The full variable domain, with the rest looked up from reference TRBV7-2 and TRBJ1-1, is GAGVSQSPSNKVTEKGKDVELRCDPISGHTALYWYRQSLGQGLEFLIYFQGNSAPDKSGLPSDRFSAERTGGSVSTLTIQRTQQEDSAVYLCASSLADVGGTEAFFGQGTRLTVV.

V is TRBV10-1 and J is TRBJ1-1; 10 bases are shared with TRBD1. Germline V gene lookup returns CDR1 WNHNN and CDR2 SYGVQD (reference sequence). After removal of 3 bases from V and 4 bases from J, the junction contained 2 bases not matched to a gene. The CDR3 covers 14 residues. In DNA form, the CDR3 reads TGCGCCAGCAGTGATAGACAGGGGGCCACTGAAGCTTTCTTT. This sequence encodes CASSDRQGATEAFF.

The chain has TRBV9 and TRBJ1-1; possibly TRBD1 for D (6 bases). The length of the CDR3 is 15 residues. V was shortened by 0 bases and J by 0 bases, with 9 bases between the two germline ends. Germline-derived CDR1 and CDR2 are SGDLS and YYNGEE. The CDR3: CASSVEGGMNTEAFF. The CDR3 region has the DNA TGTGCCAGCAGCGTAGAAGGGGGAATGAACACTGAAGCTTTCTTT.

The count of this clone is one. The J gene is TRBJ2-1, the V gene TRBV9; TRBD2 might be the D (5 bases). The CDR3 length is 15 residues. CDR1 SGDLS and CDR2 YYNGEE come from the germline V gene. V lost 4 bases and J lost 3, with 14 bases in between. The DNA for the CDR3 is TGTGCCAGCAGCTACACGGACGGGATCTACAATGAGCAGTTCTTC. Translation: CASSYTDGIYNEQFF.

The rearrangement joins TRBV6-5 to TRBJ1-1, with D tentatively TRBD1 (5 bases). The CDR3 contains 13 residues. With 7 bases removed from V and 1 base from J, the gap between germline ends came to 10 bases. Germline V CDR1 and CDR2: MNHEY, SVGAGI. The CDR3 nucleotides read TGTGCCAGCACCCAGACAGCGAACACTGAAGCTTTCTTT. It translates to CASTQTANTEAFF.

The CDR3 nucleotides read TGCGCCAGCAGCCAAGATCCAGGCCGCAGGTACTTC. This encodes CASSQDPGRRYF. The chain couples TRBV4-1 to TRBJ2-7; no clear D gene. V lost 0 bases, J lost 12 bases, and 12 bases lay in between. The CDR3 length is 12 residues. Germline V gene data show CDR1 as MGHRA and CDR2 as YSYEKL.

The genes are TRBV6-5 and TRBJ1-5; D perhaps matches TRBD1 (6 bases). CDR3 size: 14 residues. V dropped 6 bases and J dropped 1 base, with 10 bases sitting between them. Germline CDR1 is MNHEY and CDR2 is SVGAGI. CDR3 region: CASRGGTSNQPQHF. CDR3 nucleotides: TGTGCCAGCAGGGGGGGGACAAGCAATCAGCCCCAGCATTTT.

The chain recombines TRBV18 with TRBJ2-1; possible D gene TRBD2, 6 bases. Germline V gene lookup returns CDR1 KGHSH and CDR2 LQKENI. The CDR3 totals 15 residues. V was pared by 0 bases and J by 5 bases, with 11 bases between. In DNA, the CDR3 is TGTGCCAGCTCACCACCGGGACTTCTAAACAATGAGCAGTTCTTC. It specifies CASSPPGLLNNEQFF.